The clone carrying this TCR beta chain was seen a handful of times. Antigen: not known. TCRdb re-called the 5' RACE reads with MiXCR, one entry per CDR3 protein. The profile shows roughly 300,000 distinct CDR3 sequences, 7.5% to 9.5% of them singletons. V was clipped by 1 base and J by 6 bases, with 15 bases between them. This CDR3 is built from 15 residues. Germline V gene data show CDR1 as MGHRA and CDR2 as YSYEKL. This entry belongs to a study of T-cell memory formation after mild COVID-19. Whole-study findings and limits: Clones contracting across day 15 to 85 had a balanced CD4/CD8 profile; later expanding clones leaned CD4+. Contracting CD8+ clones were enriched in EMRA, CD4+ mainly in CM and EM. SARS-CoV-2 specificity was not confirmed for second-wave clones peaking on day 37. The pre-infection memory compartment contained some responding clones, suggesting cross-reactive memory joined.

The V gene is TRBV4-1, the J gene TRBJ1-2; tentatively, D is TRBD1 (5 bases). The receptor's source is a man between 18 and 35 years old who had mild COVID-19 (a few samples of this study predate the infection). Cell type and time point are not known. Sequencing input: PBMCs or a T cell subset sorted from them (not recorded which). The DNA of the CDR3 is TGCGCCAGCAGCCAAGCGGGCAGGGCGGAGAATGGCTACACCTTC. It specifies CASSQAGRAENGYTF.